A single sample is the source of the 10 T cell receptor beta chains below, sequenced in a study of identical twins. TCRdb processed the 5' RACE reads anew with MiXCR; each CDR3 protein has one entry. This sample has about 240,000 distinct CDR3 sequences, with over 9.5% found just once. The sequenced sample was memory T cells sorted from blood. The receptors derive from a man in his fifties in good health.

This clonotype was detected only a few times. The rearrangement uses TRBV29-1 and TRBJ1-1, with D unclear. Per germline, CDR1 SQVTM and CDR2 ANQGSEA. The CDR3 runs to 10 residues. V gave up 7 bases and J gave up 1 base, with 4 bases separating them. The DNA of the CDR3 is TGCAGCGCTTGGAACACTGAAGCTTTCTTT. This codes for CSAWNTEAFF.

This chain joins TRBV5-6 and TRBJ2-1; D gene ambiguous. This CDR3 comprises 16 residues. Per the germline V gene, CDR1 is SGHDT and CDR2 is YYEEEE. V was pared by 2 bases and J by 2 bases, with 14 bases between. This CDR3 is CASSFSFLATYNEQFF. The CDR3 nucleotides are TGTGCCAGCAGCTTTTCATTTCTGGCTACCTACAATGAGCAGTTCTTC. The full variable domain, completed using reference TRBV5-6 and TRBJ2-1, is DAGVTQSPTHLIKTRGQQVTLRCSPKSGHDTVSWYQQALGQGPQFIFQYYEEEERQRGNFPDRFSGHQFPNYSSELNVNALLLGDSALYLCASSFSFLATYNEQFFGPGTRLTVL.

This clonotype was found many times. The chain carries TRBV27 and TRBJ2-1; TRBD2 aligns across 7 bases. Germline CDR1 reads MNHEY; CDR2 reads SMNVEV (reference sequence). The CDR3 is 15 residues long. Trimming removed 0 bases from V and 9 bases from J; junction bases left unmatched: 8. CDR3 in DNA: TGTGCCAGCAGTTTATCCGGCGGGGGAAGAGTTGAGCAGTTCTTC. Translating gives CASSLSGGGRVEQFF.

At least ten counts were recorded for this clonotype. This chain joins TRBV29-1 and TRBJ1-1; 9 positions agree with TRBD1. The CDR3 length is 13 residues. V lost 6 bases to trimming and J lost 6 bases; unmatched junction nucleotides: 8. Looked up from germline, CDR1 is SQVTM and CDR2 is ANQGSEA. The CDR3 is CSVGSRDRAEAFF. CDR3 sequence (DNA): TGCAGCGTGGGTTCCCGGGACAGGGCTGAAGCTTTCTTT.

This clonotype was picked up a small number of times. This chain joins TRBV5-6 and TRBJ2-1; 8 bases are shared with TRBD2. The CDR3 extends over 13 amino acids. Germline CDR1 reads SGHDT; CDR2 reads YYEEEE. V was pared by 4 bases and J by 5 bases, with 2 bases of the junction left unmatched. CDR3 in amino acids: CASSEAGDNEQFF. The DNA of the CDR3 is TGTGCCAGCAGCGAAGCGGGGGACAATGAGCAGTTCTTC.

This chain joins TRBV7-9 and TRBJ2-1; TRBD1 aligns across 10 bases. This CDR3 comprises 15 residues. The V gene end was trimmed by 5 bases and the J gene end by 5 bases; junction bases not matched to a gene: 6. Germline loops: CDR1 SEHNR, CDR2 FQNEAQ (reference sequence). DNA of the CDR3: TGTGCCAGCAGCACTTGGACAGGGGGGGACAATGAGCAGTTCTTC. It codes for CASSTWTGGDNEQFF.

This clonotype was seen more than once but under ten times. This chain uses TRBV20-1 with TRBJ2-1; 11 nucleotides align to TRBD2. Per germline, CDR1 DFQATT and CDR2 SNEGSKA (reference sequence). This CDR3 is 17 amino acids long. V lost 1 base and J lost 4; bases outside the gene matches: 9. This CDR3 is CSARVSSGGLGYNEQFF. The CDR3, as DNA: TGCAGTGCTAGAGTCTCTAGCGGGGGGTTGGGATACAATGAGCAGTTCTTC.

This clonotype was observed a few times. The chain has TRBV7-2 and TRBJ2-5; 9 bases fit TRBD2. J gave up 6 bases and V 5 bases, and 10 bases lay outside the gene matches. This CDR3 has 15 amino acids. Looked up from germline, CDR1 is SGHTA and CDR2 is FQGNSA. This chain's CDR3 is CASSPLAGGPKTQYF. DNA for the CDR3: TGTGCCAGCAGCCCTCTCGCGGGGGGGCCGAAGACCCAGTACTTC.

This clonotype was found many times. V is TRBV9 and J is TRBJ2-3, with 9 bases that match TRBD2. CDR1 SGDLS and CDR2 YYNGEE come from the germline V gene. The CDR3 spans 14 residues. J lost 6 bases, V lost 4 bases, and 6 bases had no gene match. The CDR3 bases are TGTGCCAGCAGCCCCGGGACTAGCTTCGATACGCAGTATTTT. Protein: CASSPGTSFDTQYF. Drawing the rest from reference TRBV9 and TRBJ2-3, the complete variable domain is DSGVTQTPKHLITATGQRVTLRCSPRSGDLSVYWYQQSLDQGLQFLIQYYNGEERAKGNILERFSAQQFPDLHSELNLSSLELGDSALYFCASSPGTSFDTQYFGPGTRLTVL.

This CDR3 is CATHRSNTGRRGYTF. In DNA form, the CDR3 reads TGTGCCACCCACAGATCCAATACAGGGCGGCGTGGCTACACCTTC. The chain links TRBV6-2 or TRBV6-3 to TRBJ1-2; D is perhaps TRBD1 (6 bases). This CDR3 has 15 residues. Germline assignment: CDR1 MNHEY and CDR2 SVGEGT. The V end was cut by 10 bases, the J end by 7 bases, with 25 bases between.